This section outlines one T cell receptor beta chain sequence together with its context. Its specificity is not known. This sample stems from a study of shared clonotypes between healthy human individuals. Study-level findings and limits: Several donors held about 5% of naive CD4 clonotypes in common.

In germline, CDR1 is SQVTM, CDR2 ANQGSEA. The CDR3 is made up of 16 amino acids. V was clipped by 0 bases and J by 2 bases; unmatched bases: 8. The assay was run at deep level. The table came from immunoSEQ multiplex PCR; TCRdb's copy has only in-frame clones and leaves some out. The top ten hold under 2% of the sample, which has about 2.2 million clones, 85% to 95% seen once. CD45RO-negative, CCR7-positively selected cells formed the naive CD8 fraction, excluding terminally differentiated effector memory CD45RA+ cells. The receptor comes from a man younger than 35 in good health. Some clones in this sample may be carry-over from other donors' samples. Input material: naive CD8+ T cells from PBMCs. The chain carries TRBV29-1 and TRBJ2-3, with 7 bases identical to TRBD2. In DNA form, the CDR3 reads TGCAGCGTTGAAGATCGGTGGGAGGGACCCACAGATACGCAGTATTTT. It translates to CSVEDRWEGPTDTQYF.